This record looks at one T cell receptor beta chain sequence and its context. Which antigen it targets is not known. No base-level quality is on record; no much larger clone is a single base apart. These data belong to a study of post-analysis software for immune sequencing data (dated by TCRdb to 2013 to 2016). General notes on the study: Recorded disease courses included relapsing-remitting, secondary progressive and progressive-relapsing multiple sclerosis, with some patients lacking subtype annotation. Patient repertoires were compared against around twelve previously published healthy control repertoires from donors aged 6 to 25 years. A subset of samples was prepared in parallel using single-end sample barcoding, then pooled and co-amplified after Illumina adapter ligation.

Summary of the overall study and its limitations: Normalized Chao1 diversity was significantly lower in multiple sclerosis patients than controls, suggesting substantial peripheral T-cell clonal expansion. The multiple sclerosis patient group was slightly younger than the control group. Direct clustering with F measure revealed strong co-clustering of samples prepared in the same batch, which led to a batch-effect correction.

Library prep was done by PCR. The sequencer listed for this sample is Illumina HiSeq 2500. Unique molecular identifiers were incorporated into TCR beta cDNA libraries to reduce PCR and sequencing biases. Roughly 0.5 million cDNA molecules were obtained per 1 to 10 million input T cells, so each molecule approximated one T cell. The patient libraries were prepared and sequenced with the same protocol used for the earlier healthy control dataset. Within a given batch, samples were prepared together, multiplexed and sequenced on the same HiSeq lane. Under the source paper's analysis protocol: MIGEC handled the raw barcoded reads, throwing out single-read molecular identifier groups before consensus assembly and CDR3 extraction. Clonotype tables were post-analysed with VDJtools, and diversity was normalized by down-sampling all datasets to the smallest sample size. In repertoire overlap clustering, CDR3 amino acid sequences, but not nucleotide sequences, were matched to correct batch-related cross-sample contamination. TCRdb cleaned the public reads at Q25 with fastp, built clones with MiXCR and kept in-frame beta chains. Rows are unified per CDR3 protein, each entry keeping the most common DNA and genes. The V and J calls come from TCRdb's annotation, not from the publication. For this sample the table gives hundreds of thousands of distinct CDR3 sequences, of which roughly 27% were detected only once. The ten largest clones represent roughly 0.57% of the sample.

To demonstrate the VDJtools post-analysis software, TCR beta repertoires were profiled from the peripheral blood of roughly 12 young patients with multiple sclerosis. Multiple sclerosis patients were children and adolescents aged about 6 to 16 years. The clonotype originates from a girl aged 10 to 17 with multiple sclerosis. Sequencing was carried out using blood.

The CDR3 in this case is CASVTAGRTDTQYF. The sequenced DNA: TGCGCCAGCGTGACGGCCGGGAGGACAGATACGCAGTATTTT. Recombination joined TRBV10-2 with TRBJ2-3; TRBD2 fits 7 bases in the junction. V loses 8 bases at its end and J loses 3 bases; junction bases beyond the gene matches: 8. From the cysteine up to the phenylalanine, the CDR3 has a length of 14 residues. Solely the CDR3 DNA is kept, with 42 bases framed from the first base. CDR1 and CDR2 (WSHSY, SAAADI) derive from the germline V gene.